This entry features one T cell receptor beta chain sequence. Antigen unknown. The PCR used 60 Vbeta and 13 Jbeta primers. Using immunoSEQ multiplex PCR, the repertoire was profiled, and TCRdb retains in-frame clones only, with some absent. Of about 140,000 clones in the sample, 60% to 85% were seen once. This specimen comes from a study of cytomegalovirus exposure and HLA in healthy donors. Study background: The study placed 80% to 90% of its roughly 400 genotyped donors in the Caucasian-associated ancestry cluster. General observations from the study: For most TCR beta V segments, an earlier analysis put the productive rate at about 87% or about 30% of the time. Reportedly, HLA-A and HLA-B alleles of most subjects were accurately predicted from TCR beta.

Germline loops: CDR1 SQVTM, CDR2 ANQGSEA. CDR3 length: 15 residues. J lost 3 bases, V lost 5 bases, and 8 bases had no gene match. The V gene is TRBV29-1, the J gene TRBJ2-1; 9 bases agree with TRBD1. The origin of this receptor is a male donor in good health and CMV-seronegative. The sequencing sample was made of PBMCs. For the CDR3, the DNA is TGCAGCGTTTATTACCGGGACAGGGACTACAATGAGCAGTTCTTC. Translation gives CSVYYRDRDYNEQFF.